This TCR beta chain was sequenced during a study of T-cell reconstitution after alpha-beta-depleted transplantation in children. Germline CDR1 is MNHEY and CDR2 is SVGAGI. The CDR3 loop spans 12 amino acids. V was clipped by 10 bases and J by 9 bases, with 18 bases between them. Study-wide results and limits: TCRbeta diversity was high at day 60 in some patients (a result of surviving recipient T cells and thymic progenitors). A year had passed since transplant, and T-cell counts and diversity by then came mostly from newly produced T cells. It was reported that alpha-beta T cells came from several hundred expanded graft clones (about two months after transplant).

At least ten counts were recorded for this clonotype. Its antigen remains unidentified. Molecular barcoding with unique molecular identifiers was used for the TCRbeta library. One entry per CDR3 protein results from TCRdb running MiXCR on the PCR reads. This table holds about 27,000 distinct CDR3 sequences, over 5% found once. The V and J genes are TRBV6-5 and TRBJ1-1; a possible D gene is TRBD1 (6 bases). This sequence originates from a male patient younger than 18 who had a stem cell transplant for acute myeloid leukemia, so the T cells may come from the graft donor. The starting material was PBMCs, mostly from graft donor cells, obtained 180 days after TCRalphabeta/CD19-depleted stem cell transplant. CDR3 amino acids: CATRRGGRKAFF. DNA for the CDR3: TGTGCCACCAGAAGGGGGGGCCGTAAAGCTTTCTTT.